At least ten counts were recorded for the clone carrying this T cell receptor (beta chain). Its antigen is currently unknown. Template material for TCR beta VDJ and CDR3 profiling consisted of genomic DNA. TCRdb analysed the reads with MiXCR anew, one entry per CDR3 protein. This table holds over 150,000 distinct CDR3 sequences, less than 60% found once. The germline V gene encodes CDR1 LNHDA and CDR2 SQIVND (reference sequence). V gave up 4 bases and J gave up 7 bases, with 10 bases separating them. The CDR3 is made up of 12 amino acids. The data belong to a study of CD8+CD57+ T cells in acquired aplastic anemia. All sequencing subjects had displayed CD8+CD57+ cell expansion on flow cytometry. Severe acquired aplastic anemia was the diagnosis recorded for all patients. Patients were treatment-naive when blood was sampled. Notes on the study in general: There were some 27 CD8+ CDR3 sequences that occurred in both patients and controls. Between patients and controls, CD8+ Simpson's diversity did not vary significantly.

The source material was sorted CD4+, CD8+, or CD8+CD57+ T cells (not recorded which) from PBMCs. The chain joins TRBV19 to TRBJ1-2; perhaps TRBD1 as D (5 bases). The origin of this receptor is a human donor with aplastic anemia. CDR3 loop: CASSSLGGGYTF. CDR3 DNA: TGTGCCAGTAGTAGCCTCGGGGGTGGCTACACCTTC.